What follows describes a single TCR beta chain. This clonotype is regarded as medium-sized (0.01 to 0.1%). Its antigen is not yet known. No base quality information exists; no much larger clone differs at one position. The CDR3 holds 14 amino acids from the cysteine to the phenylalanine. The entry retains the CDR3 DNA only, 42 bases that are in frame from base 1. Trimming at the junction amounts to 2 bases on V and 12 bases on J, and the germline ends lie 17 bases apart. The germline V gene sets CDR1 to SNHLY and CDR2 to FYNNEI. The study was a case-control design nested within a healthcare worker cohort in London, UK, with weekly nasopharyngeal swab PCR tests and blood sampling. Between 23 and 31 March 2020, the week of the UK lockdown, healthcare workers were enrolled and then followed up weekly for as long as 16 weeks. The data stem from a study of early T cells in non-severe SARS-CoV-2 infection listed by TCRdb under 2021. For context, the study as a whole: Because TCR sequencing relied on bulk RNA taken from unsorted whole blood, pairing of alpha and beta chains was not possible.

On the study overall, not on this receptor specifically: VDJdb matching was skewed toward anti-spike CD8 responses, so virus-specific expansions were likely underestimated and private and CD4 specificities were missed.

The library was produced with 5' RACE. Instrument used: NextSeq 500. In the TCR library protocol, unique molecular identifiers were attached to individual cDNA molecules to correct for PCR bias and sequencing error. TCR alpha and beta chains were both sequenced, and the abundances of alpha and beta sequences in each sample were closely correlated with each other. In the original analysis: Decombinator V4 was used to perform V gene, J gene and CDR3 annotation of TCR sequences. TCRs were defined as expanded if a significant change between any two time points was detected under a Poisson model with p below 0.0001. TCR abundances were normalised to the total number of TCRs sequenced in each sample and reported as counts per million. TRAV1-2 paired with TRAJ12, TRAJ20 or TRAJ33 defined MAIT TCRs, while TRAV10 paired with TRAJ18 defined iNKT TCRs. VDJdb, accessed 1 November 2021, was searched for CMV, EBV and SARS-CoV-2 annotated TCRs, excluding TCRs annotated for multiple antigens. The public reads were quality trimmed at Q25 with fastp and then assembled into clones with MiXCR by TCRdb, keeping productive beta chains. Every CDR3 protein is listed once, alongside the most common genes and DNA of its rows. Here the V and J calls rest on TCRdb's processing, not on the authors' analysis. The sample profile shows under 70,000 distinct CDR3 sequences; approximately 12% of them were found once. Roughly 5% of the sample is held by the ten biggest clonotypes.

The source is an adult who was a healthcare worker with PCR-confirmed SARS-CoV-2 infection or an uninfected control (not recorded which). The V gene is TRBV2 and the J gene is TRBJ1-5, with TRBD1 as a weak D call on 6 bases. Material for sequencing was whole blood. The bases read TGTGCCAGCAGTGAAACAGGGCCTACCGGCGTCCAGCATTTT. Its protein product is CASSETGPTGVQHF.